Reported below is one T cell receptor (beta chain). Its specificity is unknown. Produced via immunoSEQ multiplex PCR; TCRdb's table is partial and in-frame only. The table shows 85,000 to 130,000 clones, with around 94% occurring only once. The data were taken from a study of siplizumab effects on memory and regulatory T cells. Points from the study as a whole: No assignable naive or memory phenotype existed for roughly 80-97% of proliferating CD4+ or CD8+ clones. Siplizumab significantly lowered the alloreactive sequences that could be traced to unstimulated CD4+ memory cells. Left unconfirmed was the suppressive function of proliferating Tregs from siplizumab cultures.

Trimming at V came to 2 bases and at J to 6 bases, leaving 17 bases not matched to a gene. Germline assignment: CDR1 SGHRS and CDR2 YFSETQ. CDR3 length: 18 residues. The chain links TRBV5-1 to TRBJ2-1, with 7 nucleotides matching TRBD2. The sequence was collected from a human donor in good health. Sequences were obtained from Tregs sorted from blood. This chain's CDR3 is CASSFYRGSSRVRNEQFF. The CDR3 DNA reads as TGCGCCAGCAGCTTTTACCGCGGGAGTTCTAGGGTACGCAATGAGCAGTTCTTC.